What follows describes a single TCR beta chain. The CDR3 is 17 residues long. Germline CDR1 is MGHDK and CDR2 is SYGVNS. With a J-beta primer mix and a sample-barcoded 5' primer, a second PCR ran about 7 to 12 cycles. TCRdb used MiXCR to reprocess the 5' RACE reads, holding one entry per CDR3 protein. The table has 2 million or so distinct CDR3 sequences, around half seen once. This sample stems from a study of blood T cells in healthy people across ages. This TCR came from a woman in her 40s in good health. The chain has TRBV25-1 and TRBJ2-5, with D tentatively TRBD1 or TRBD2 (5 bases each). The tail of the sequence fits TRBJ2-7 better, so the J call may be wrong. Sequenced input: blood. The chain's CDR3 is CASSGIKPGSRGDEQYF. The CDR3 DNA is TGTGCCAGCAGTGGGATTAAACCCGGAAGCCGAGGGGACGAGCAGTACTTC.